A single sample is the source of the 17 T cell receptor beta chains below, sequenced in a study of Graves' ophthalmopathy and Graves' hyperthyroidism. Amplifying from RNA transcripts, the study obtained TCR beta CDR3 regions. First-round RT-PCR with HTBI primers preceded a second-round multiplex PCR. TCRdb recomputed calls from the multiplex PCR reads with MiXCR, one row per CDR3 protein. The sample lists tens of thousands of distinct CDR3 sequences, over 40% occurring once. Sample: peripheral blood. The receptors here all came from an adult man with Graves' ophthalmopathy.

This clonotype was seen at least ten times. This chain connects TRBV7-2 to TRBJ2-3; 8 bases match TRBD1. This CDR3 is built from 16 residues. With V trimmed by 3 bases and J by 5 bases, 10 bases remained unmatched. Germline CDR1 is SGHTA and CDR2 is FQGNSA. The DNA for the CDR3 is TGTGCCAGCAGCTTGGGCCAGGGCAGGGGGCAAGATACGCAGTATTTT. Translating gives CASSLGQGRGQDTQYF.

This clonotype was seen at least ten times. CDR3: CASSTGTSSYNEQFF. CDR3 in DNA: TGTGCCAGCAGCACCGGGACTAGCTCCTACAATGAGCAGTTCTTC. The J gene is TRBJ2-1, the V gene TRBV5-5; TRBD2 matches at 8 bases. Germline loops: CDR1 SGHKS, CDR2 YYEKEE (reference sequence). After removal of 4 bases from V and 0 bases from J, the junction contained 3 bases not matched to a gene. CDR3 size: 15 residues.

Comments on this clonotype: Being one base from a much bigger clone, this may be a read error. J is TRBJ2-1 and V is TRBV28; D unclear. The CDR3 is made up of 14 amino acids. Germline values: CDR1 MDHEN, CDR2 SYDVKM. The CDR3 DNA reads as TGTGCCGGCAGTTTCTATCGTTCGGGCGGAGAGCAGTTCTTC. Its protein product is CAGSFYRSGGEQFF. The whole variable domain, remainder taken from reference TRBV28 and TRBJ2-1, is DVKVTQSSRYLVKRTGEKVFLECVQDMDHENMFWYRQDPGLGLRLIYFSYDVKMKEKGDIPEGYSVSREKKERFSLILESASTNQTSMYLCAGSFYRSGGEQFFGPGTRLTVL.

Judged by abundance, this clonotype is medium-sized. The V and J genes are TRBV29-1 and TRBJ2-3; possibly TRBD1 for D (5 bases). The CDR3 spans 12 residues. The germline V gene has CDR1 SQVTM and CDR2 ANQGSEA. V was clipped by 6 bases and J by 1 base, with 8 bases between them. CDR3 sequence: CSVQARTDTQYF. The CDR3 DNA sequence: TGCAGCGTACAGGCTCGCACAGATACGCAGTATTTT.

The chain employs TRBV6-1 and TRBJ2-7; a weak D match, TRBD2 (6 bases). This CDR3 comprises 15 residues. Trimming removed 2 bases at V and 9 bases at J, with 20 bases between. Germline loops: CDR1 MNHNS, CDR2 SASEGT. The CDR3 sequence: CASSERWDFTDTQYV. CDR3 nucleotides: TGTGCCAGCAGTGAACGTTGGGACTTCACAGATACGCAGTACGTC.

The CDR3 region has the DNA TGTGCCAGCAGTGACGGGACTAGCGGGAGGAGCTACGAGCAGTACTTC. Translated: CASSDGTSGRSYEQYF. V usage is TRBV2 and J usage is TRBJ2-7, with TRBD2 matching 15 bases. The CDR3 runs 16 residues. Germline V gives CDR1 SNHLY, CDR2 FYNNEI. With V trimmed by 3 bases and J by 3 bases, 3 bases remained unmatched.

This clonotype was seen repeatedly, ten times or more. V is TRBV12-5 and J is TRBJ2-3, with 9 bases aligning to TRBD2. The germline V gene encodes CDR1 LGHNT and CDR2 FRNRAP. V was clipped by 5 bases and J by 1 base; unmatched bases: 7. The CDR3 runs 16 residues. CDR3 residues: CASGLSGRSGTDTQYF. The CDR3 DNA is TGTGCTAGTGGTCTTAGCGGGAGATCGGGCACAGATACGCAGTATTTT.

This clonotype occurred a few times. The gene calls are TRBV20-1 and TRBJ2-7; 8 bases line up with TRBD2. This CDR3 is 14 amino acids long. Trimming removed 5 bases from V and 3 bases from J; junction bases left unmatched: 9. The germline CDR1 and CDR2 sequences are DFQATT and SNEGSKA (reference sequence). The CDR3 DNA follows: TGCAGTGCTTCATACGGGGGGGCGGACTACGAGCAGTACTTC. Protein: CSASYGGADYEQYF.

This clonotype was detected ten times or more. The chain uses TRBV9 and TRBJ1-3; D is uncertain. The germline V gene has CDR1 SGDLS and CDR2 YYNGEE. Trimming took off 0 bases at V and 0 bases at J, with 7 bases between the two ends. CDR3 length: 15 residues. The CDR3 bases are TGTGCCAGCAGCGTAGATCCGGGCTCTGGAAACACCATATATTTT. Translating it yields CASSVDPGSGNTIYF. Complete variable domain (other parts from reference TRBV9 and TRBJ1-3): DSGVTQTPKHLITATGQRVTLRCSPRSGDLSVYWYQQSLDQGLQFLIQYYNGEERAKGNILERFSAQQFPDLHSELNLSSLELGDSALYFCASSVDPGSGNTIYFGEGSWLTVV.

The chain has TRBV5-1 and TRBJ2-1; tentative D call: TRBD2 (5 bases). The CDR3 loop spans 15 amino acids. V lost 5 bases and J lost 9, with 21 bases in between. Per germline, CDR1 SGHRS and CDR2 YFSETQ. The CDR3 nucleotides read TGCGCCAGCAGGTCGGAGGAATTTGGCGTTAGTGAGCAGTTCTTC. It translates to CASRSEEFGVSEQFF.

With respect to this clonotype: This CDR3 is missing its conserved last phenylalanine or tryptophan, likely due to a read error. The DNA is left out, because the CDR3 cannot be placed on it with certainty; the CDR3 is given as TCRdb lists it. CDR3 residues: CASSLDGTQPFS. V gene TRBV7-3 combines with J gene TRBJ1-1; the DNA was not used to check the table's D call, TRBD1. The CDR3 spans 12 residues, counting both ends. Per the germline V gene, CDR1 is SGHTA and CDR2 is FQGTGA.

This clonotype was seen ten or more times. This chain uses TRBV28 with TRBJ1-6; D may be TRBD1 (5 bases). Trimming took 5 bases from V and 10 from J, leaving 21 bases between them. Germline V gene sequence: CDR1 MDHEN, CDR2 SYDVKM. There are 16 residues in the CDR3. The CDR3 nucleotides read TGTGCCAGCAGTCCCTTTGGGGCCTACGCGTCCTCACCCCTCCACTTT. It is translated as CASSPFGAYASSPLHF. The whole variable domain, remainder taken from reference TRBV28 and TRBJ1-6, is DVKVTQSSRYLVKRTGEKVFLECVQDMDHENMFWYRQDPGLGLRLIYFSYDVKMKEKGDIPEGYSVSREKKERFSLILESASTNQTSMYLCASSPFGAYASSPLHFGNGTRLTVT.

This clonotype was recorded at least ten times. Given a much more abundant clone one base away, this may be a read error. This chain connects TRBV5-6 to TRBJ1-2; perhaps TRBD1 as D (6 bases). CDR3 length: 15 residues. Per germline, CDR1 SGHDT and CDR2 YYEEEE. The germline V and J ends were trimmed by 4 bases and 8 bases, with 21 bases remaining between them. The CDR3 sequence is CASSTPDRLVGGYTF. CDR3 DNA: TGTGCCAGCAGCACCCCGGACAGACTCGTCGGGGGCTACACCTTC.

The genes are TRBV7-2 and TRBJ2-5; 10 nucleotides line up with TRBD2. Trimming removed 4 bases from V and 4 bases from J; junction bases left unmatched: 6. This CDR3 is built from 15 residues. Germline V gene lookup returns CDR1 SGHTA and CDR2 FQGNSA. The CDR3 DNA is TGTGCCAGCAGCTGGACGAGCGGGGGGGCAGAGACCCAGTACTTC. Translation gives CASSWTSGGAETQYF.

By share, this clonotype ranks as medium-sized. The chain is built from TRBV20-1 and TRBJ1-5; 7 bases align to TRBD1. The CDR3 extends over 14 amino acids. V shed 3 bases, J shed 4 bases, and the junction held 6 bases outside the gene matches. Germline V gives CDR1 DFQATT, CDR2 SNEGSKA (reference sequence). CDR3: CSASVGTVNQPQHF. For the CDR3, the DNA is TGCAGTGCTAGTGTGGGGACAGTGAATCAGCCCCAGCATTTT.

Many counts were recorded for this clonotype. The rearrangement uses TRBV7-3 and TRBJ2-3; D perhaps matches TRBD2 (5 bases). The CDR3 contains 13 residues. The ends were cut back, 6 bases at V and 6 bases at J, with 13 bases in the middle. Germline V gives CDR1 SGHTA, CDR2 FQGTGA. The CDR3: CASSPLGVDTQYF. The CDR3 region has the DNA TGTGCCAGCAGTCCCCTGGGAGTGGATACGCAGTATTTT.

Many counts were recorded for this clonotype. It may be a read error: a sequence one base away is much more abundant. The V and J genes are TRBV2 and TRBJ1-4, with TRBD1 matching 12 bases. V shed 6 bases and J 3 bases; nucleotides not matched to a gene: 2. CDR1 SNHLY and CDR2 FYNNEI come from the germline V gene. The CDR3 runs 15 residues. The CDR3 DNA reads TGTGCCAGCAGGGGACAGGGGGCTCCTAATGAAAAACTGTTTTTT. Translated: CASRGQGAPNEKLFF.